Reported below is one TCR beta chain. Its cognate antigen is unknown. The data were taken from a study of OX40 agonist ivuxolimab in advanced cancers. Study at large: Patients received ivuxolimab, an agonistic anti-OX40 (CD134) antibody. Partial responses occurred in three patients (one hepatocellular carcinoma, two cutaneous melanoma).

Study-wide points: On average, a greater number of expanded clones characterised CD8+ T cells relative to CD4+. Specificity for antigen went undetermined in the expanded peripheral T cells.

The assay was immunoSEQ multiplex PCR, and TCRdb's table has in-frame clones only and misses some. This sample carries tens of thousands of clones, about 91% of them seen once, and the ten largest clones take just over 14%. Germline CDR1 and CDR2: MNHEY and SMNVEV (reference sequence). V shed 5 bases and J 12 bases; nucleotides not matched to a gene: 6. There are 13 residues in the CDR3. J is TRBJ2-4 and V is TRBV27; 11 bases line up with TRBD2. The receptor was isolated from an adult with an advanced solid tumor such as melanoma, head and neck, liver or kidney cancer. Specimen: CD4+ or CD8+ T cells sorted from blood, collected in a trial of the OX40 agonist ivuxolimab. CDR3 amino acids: CASSTTSGSAQYF. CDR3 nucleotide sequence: TGTGCCAGCAGTACAACTAGCGGGAGTGCTCAGTACTTC.